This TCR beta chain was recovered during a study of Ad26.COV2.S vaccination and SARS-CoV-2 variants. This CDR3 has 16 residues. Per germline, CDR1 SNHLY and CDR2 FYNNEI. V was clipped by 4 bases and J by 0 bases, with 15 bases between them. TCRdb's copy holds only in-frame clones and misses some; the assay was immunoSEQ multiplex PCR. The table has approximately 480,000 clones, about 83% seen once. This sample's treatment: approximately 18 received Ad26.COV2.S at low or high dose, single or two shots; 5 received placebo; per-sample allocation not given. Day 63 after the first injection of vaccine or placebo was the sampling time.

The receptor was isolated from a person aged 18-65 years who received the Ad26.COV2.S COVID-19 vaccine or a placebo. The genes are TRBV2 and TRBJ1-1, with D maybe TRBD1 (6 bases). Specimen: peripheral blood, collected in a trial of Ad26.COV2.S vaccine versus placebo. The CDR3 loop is CASSGNAGEVNTEAFF. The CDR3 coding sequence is TGTGCCAGCAGTGGAAATGCAGGGGAAGTGAACACTGAAGCTTTCTTT.